The clone carrying this T cell receptor (beta chain) was counted between two and nine times. The data were obtained in a study of T cell repertoires in cytomegalovirus infection. TCRdb re-called the reads with MiXCR, one entry per CDR3 protein. The table includes roughly 500,000 distinct CDR3 sequences, 11% detected once. Trimming cost V 5 bases and J 4 bases; bases outside gene matches: 5. The germline V gene encodes CDR1 MDHEN and CDR2 SYDVKM. This CDR3 comprises 15 residues. The gene calls are TRBV28 and TRBJ1-4; 9 bases agree with TRBD1. The sample taken for sequencing was PBMCs. The sequence came from a human donor in good health (CMV status not recorded). Some clones in this sample may be carry-over from other donors' samples. The CDR3 reads CASSGGQGFNEKLFF. CDR3 nucleotide sequence: TGTGCCAGCAGTGGAGGACAGGGGTTTAATGAAAAACTGTTTTTT.